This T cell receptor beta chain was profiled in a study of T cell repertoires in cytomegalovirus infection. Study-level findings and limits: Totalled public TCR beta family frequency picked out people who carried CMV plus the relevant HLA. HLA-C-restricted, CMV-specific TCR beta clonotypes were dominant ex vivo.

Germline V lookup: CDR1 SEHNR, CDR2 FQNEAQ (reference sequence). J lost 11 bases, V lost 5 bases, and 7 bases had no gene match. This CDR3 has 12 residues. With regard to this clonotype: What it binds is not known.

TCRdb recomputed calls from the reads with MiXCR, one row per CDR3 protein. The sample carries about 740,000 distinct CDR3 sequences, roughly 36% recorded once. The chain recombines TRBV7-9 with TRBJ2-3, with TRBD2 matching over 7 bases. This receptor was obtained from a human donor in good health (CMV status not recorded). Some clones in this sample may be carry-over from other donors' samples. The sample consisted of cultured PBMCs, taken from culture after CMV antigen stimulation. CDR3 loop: CASSPSGDLQYF. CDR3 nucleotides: TGTGCCAGCAGCCCCAGCGGGGACTTGCAGTATTTT.